The clone carrying this TCR beta chain showed up just once. The data are from a study of T cell changes during pregnancy in multiple sclerosis. Here immunoSEQ multiplex PCR was the method, and the copy in TCRdb shows in-frame clones only, minus some. Of over 50,000 clones detected, 92% appear once; the ten largest clones hold 0.25%. The ends were cut back, 0 bases at V and 2 bases at J, with 11 bases in the middle. The germline V gene encodes CDR1 SGHKS and CDR2 YYEKEE (reference sequence). The CDR3 is made up of 15 amino acids. The sequenced sample was CD4+ T cells from peripheral blood mononuclear cells, obtained in the third trimester of pregnancy. This TCR came from a female donor with multiple sclerosis, enrolled in a pregnancy study. The chain is built from TRBV5-5 and TRBJ1-2; D not certain. CDR3 in amino acids: CASSLGLVPNYGYTF. The CDR3 nucleotides read TGTGCCAGCAGCTTGGGACTTGTCCCGAACTATGGCTACACCTTC.